This T cell receptor (beta chain) was identified during a study of blood T cell repertoires in COVID-19. Study background: Collection of acute and convalescent COVID-19 samples took place in the United States, Italy and Spain. PBMCs, B-cell-depleted T cells, or T cells were the source of the cDNA or gDNA that made up the material.

This CDR3 spans 18 amino acids. Germline V lookup: CDR1 SGHVS, CDR2 FNYEAQ. The junction had 9 bases not matched to a gene; V was cut back by 4 bases and J by 0 bases. Which cohort a participant joined came from the clinical history participants gave. Sequencing used immunoSEQ multiplex PCR; TCRdb keeps in-frame clones, though not all of them. The data hold about 180,000 clones, with roughly 85% observed a single time. Sequencing was carried out using PBMCs or T cells enriched from blood (not recorded which). This receptor was obtained from a man between 35 and 55 years old who had recovered from COVID-19. J is TRBJ1-6 and V is TRBV7-6; TRBD1 aligns across 7 bases. CDR3 amino acids: CASSSGGRSVSYNSPLHF. CDR3 sequence (DNA): TGTGCCAGCAGCTCAGGGGGTCGGAGTGTCTCCTATAATTCACCCCTCCACTTT.